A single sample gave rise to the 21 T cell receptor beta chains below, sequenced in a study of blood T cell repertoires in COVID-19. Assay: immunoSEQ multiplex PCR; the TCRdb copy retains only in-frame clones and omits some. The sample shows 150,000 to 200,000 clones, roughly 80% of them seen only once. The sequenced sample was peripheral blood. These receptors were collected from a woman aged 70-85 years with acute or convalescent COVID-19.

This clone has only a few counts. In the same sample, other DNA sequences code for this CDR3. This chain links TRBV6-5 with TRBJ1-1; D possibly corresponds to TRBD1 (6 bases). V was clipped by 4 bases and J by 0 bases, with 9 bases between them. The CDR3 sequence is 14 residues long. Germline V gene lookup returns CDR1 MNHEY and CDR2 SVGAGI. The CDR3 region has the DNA TGTGCCAGCAGTTTAGACAGGATGAACACTGAAGCTTTCTTT. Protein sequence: CASSLDRMNTEAFF.

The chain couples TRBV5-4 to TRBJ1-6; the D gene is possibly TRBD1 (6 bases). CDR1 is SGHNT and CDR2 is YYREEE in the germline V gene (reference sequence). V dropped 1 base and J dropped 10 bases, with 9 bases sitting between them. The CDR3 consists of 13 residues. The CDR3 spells CASSLQQGSPLHF. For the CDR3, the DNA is TGTGCCAGCAGCTTGCAACAGGGCTCACCCCTCCACTTT.

The CDR3 bases are TGTGCCAGCAGTTTACCCTACAGGTTATACGAGCAGTACTTC. Protein product: CASSLPYRLYEQYF. The gene calls are TRBV28 and TRBJ2-7; D may be TRBD1 (5 bases). This CDR3 has 14 residues. Trimming removed 2 bases from V and 4 bases from J, with 12 bases in between. CDR1 is MDHEN, CDR2 SYDVKM, per germline.

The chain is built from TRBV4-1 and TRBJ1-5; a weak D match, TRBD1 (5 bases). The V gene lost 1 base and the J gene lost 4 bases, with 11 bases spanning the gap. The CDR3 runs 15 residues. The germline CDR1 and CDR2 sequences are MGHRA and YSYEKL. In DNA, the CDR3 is TGCGCCAGCAGCCAAGGTGAGACAGTTAATCAGCCCCAGCATTTT. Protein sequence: CASSQGETVNQPQHF.

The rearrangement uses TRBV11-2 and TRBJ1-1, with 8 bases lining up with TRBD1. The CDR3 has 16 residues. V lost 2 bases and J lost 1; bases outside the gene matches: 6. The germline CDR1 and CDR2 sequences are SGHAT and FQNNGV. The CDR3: CASSLRPRGQNTEAFF. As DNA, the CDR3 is TGTGCCAGCAGCTTACGTCCCAGGGGGCAGAACACTGAAGCTTTCTTT.

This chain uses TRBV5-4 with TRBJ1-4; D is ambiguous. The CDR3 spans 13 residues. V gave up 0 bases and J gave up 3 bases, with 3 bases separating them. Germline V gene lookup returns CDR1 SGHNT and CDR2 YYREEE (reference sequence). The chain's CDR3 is CASSLAANEKLFF. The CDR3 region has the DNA TGTGCCAGCAGCTTGGCGGCTAATGAAAAACTGTTTTTT. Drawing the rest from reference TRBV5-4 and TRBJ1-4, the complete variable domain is ETGVTQSPTHLIKTRGQQVTLRCSSQSGHNTVSWYQQALGQGPQFIFQYYREEENGRGNFPPRFSGLQFPNYSSELNVNALELDDSALYLCASSLAANEKLFFGSGTQLSVL.

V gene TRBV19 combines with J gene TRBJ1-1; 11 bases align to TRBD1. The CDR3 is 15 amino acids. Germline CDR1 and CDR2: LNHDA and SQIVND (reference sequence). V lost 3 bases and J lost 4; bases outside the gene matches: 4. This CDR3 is CASSIRGTGGTEAFF. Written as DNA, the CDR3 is TGTGCCAGTAGTATCCGGGGGACAGGGGGCACTGAAGCTTTCTTT.

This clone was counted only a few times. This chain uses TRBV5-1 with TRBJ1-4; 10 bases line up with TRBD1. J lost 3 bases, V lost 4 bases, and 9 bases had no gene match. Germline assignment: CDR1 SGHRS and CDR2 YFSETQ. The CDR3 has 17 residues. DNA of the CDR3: TGCGCCAGCAGCCACGGGACAGGGGTGTCCTCTAATGAAAAACTGTTTTTT. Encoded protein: CASSHGTGVSSNEKLFF.

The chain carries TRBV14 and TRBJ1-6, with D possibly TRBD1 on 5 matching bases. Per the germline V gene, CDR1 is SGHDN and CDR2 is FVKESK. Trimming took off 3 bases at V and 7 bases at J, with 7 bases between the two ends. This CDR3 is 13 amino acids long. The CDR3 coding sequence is TGTGCCAGCAGCCACCAGGGAAATTCACCCCTCCACTTT. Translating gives CASSHQGNSPLHF.

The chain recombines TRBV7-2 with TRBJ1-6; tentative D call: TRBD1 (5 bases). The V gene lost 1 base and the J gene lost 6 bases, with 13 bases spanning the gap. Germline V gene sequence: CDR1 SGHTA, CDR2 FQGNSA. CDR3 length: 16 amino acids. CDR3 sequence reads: CASSLGGGGLNSPLHF. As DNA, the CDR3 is TGTGCCAGCAGCTTAGGCGGGGGAGGCCTTAATTCACCCCTCCACTTT.

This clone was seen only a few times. The chain's CDR3 is CASSYAGTLNTEAFF. The CDR3 nucleotides read TGTGCCAGCAGTTACGCCGGGACACTAAACACTGAAGCTTTCTTT. The chain combines TRBV6-5 with TRBJ1-1, with a tentative D call TRBD1 (6 bases). Germline V gene sequence: CDR1 MNHEY, CDR2 SVGAGI. V lost 2 bases and J 2 bases, leaving 12 bases between the germline ends. This CDR3 is built from 15 residues.

For the CDR3, the DNA is TGTGCCAGCAGCCCGATGACAGGGGTGGGTGGCTACACCTTC. Translated, it gives CASSPMTGVGGYTF. The chain links TRBV3-1 (or the pseudogene TRBV3-2) to TRBJ1-2, with 8 bases lining up with TRBD1. The CDR3 consists of 14 residues. Looked up from germline, CDR1 is LGHDT and CDR2 is YNNKEL (reference sequence). J gave up 7 bases and V 4 bases, and 8 bases lay outside the gene matches.

The CDR3: CASSEIQGVHEQFF. CDR3 DNA: TGCGCCAGCAGTGAGATACAGGGGGTACATGAGCAGTTCTTC. The chain combines TRBV10-2 with TRBJ2-1; 8 bases fit TRBD1. The V gene end was trimmed by 2 bases and the J gene end by 8 bases; junction bases not matched to a gene: 5. This CDR3 region has 14 residues. Germline CDR1 is WSHSY and CDR2 is SAAADI.

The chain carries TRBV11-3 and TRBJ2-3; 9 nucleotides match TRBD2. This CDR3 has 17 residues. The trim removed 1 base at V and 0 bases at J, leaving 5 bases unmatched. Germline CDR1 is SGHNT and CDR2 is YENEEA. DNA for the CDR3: TGTGCCAGCAGCTTAGGATTAGCGGGGGCTAGCACAGATACGCAGTATTTT. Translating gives CASSLGLAGASTDTQYF.

For the CDR3, the DNA is TGTGCCAGCAGTTCGGGACAGGGGCGCACCGGGGAGCTGTTTTTT. Amino acids: CASSSGQGRTGELFF. The V call is TRBV6-6, the J call TRBJ2-2, with 10 bases aligning to TRBD1. This CDR3 is built from 15 residues. CDR1 and CDR2 (germline): MNHNY, SVGAGI (reference sequence). The V gene end was trimmed by 4 bases and the J gene end by 4 bases; junction bases not matched to a gene: 3.

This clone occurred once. CDR3 loop: CASSLGAGPTEAFF. The CDR3 DNA sequence: TGTGCCAGCAGCTTAGGAGCAGGGCCGACTGAAGCTTTCTTT. V is TRBV7-6 and J is TRBJ1-1, with D maybe TRBD1 (5 bases). CDR1 is SGHVS and CDR2 is FNYEAQ in the germline V gene. This CDR3 comprises 14 residues. V gave up 1 base and J gave up 5 bases, with 11 bases separating them.

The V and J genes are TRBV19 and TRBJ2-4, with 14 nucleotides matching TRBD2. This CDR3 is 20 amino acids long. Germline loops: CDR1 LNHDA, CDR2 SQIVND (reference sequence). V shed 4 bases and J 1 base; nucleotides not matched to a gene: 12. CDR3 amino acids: CASSNSGLAGEWNAKNIQYF. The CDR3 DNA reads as TGTGCCAGTAGTAACTCGGGACTAGCGGGAGAATGGAATGCCAAAAACATTCAGTACTTC. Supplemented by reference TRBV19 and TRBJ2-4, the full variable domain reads DGGITQSPKYLFRKEGQNVTLSCEQNLNHDAMYWYRQDPGQGLRLIYYSQIVNDFQKGDIAEGYSVSREKKESFPLTVTSAQKNPTAFYLCASSNSGLAGEWNAKNIQYFGAGTRLSVL.

CDR3 coding DNA: TGTGCCAGCAGTGACCCTCACAGGGGTGAGAACACTGAAGCTTTCTTT. Translation: CASSDPHRGENTEAFF. This sequence joins TRBV6-2 or TRBV6-3 and TRBJ1-1; 7 bases map to TRBD1. Trimming at V came to 5 bases and at J to 1 base, leaving 10 bases not matched to a gene. The CDR3 has 16 amino acids. CDR1 and CDR2 from the germline V gene are MNHEY and SVGEGT.

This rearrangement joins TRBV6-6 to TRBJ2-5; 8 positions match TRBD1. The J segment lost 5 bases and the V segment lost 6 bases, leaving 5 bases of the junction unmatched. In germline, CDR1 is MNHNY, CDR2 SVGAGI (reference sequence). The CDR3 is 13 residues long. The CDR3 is CASRDRAWETQYF. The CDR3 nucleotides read TGTGCCAGCAGGGACAGGGCATGGGAGACCCAGTACTTC.

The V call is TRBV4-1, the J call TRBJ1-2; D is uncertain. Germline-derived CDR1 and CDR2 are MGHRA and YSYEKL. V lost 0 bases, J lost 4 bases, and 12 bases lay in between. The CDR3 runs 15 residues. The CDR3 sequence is CASSQDQTGFYGYTF. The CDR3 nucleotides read TGCGCCAGCAGCCAAGATCAGACGGGATTCTATGGCTACACCTTC.

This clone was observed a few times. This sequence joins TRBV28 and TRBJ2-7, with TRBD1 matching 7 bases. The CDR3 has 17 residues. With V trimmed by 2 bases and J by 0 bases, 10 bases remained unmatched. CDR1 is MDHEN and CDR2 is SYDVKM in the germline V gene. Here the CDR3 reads CASSLASGTAYSYEQYF. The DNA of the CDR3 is TGTGCCAGCAGTTTAGCGTCCGGGACAGCTTACTCCTACGAGCAGTACTTC. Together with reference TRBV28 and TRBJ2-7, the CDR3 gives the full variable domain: DVKVTQSSRYLVKRTGEKVFLECVQDMDHENMFWYRQDPGLGLRLIYFSYDVKMKEKGDIPEGYSVSREKKERFSLILESASTNQTSMYLCASSLASGTAYSYEQYFGPGTRLTVT.